Given below is one T cell receptor beta chain in context. This clonotype came up a few times. Its antigen is currently not known. Base qualities were left out, and no much larger clone turns up one base away. The entry originates in a study of T cells in Graves' hyperthyroidism and ophthalmopathy (dated by TCRdb to 2018 to 2020). Regarding the study in general: Peripheral blood was sampled at the time of initial diagnosis, prior to any treatment. Prospective prediction of ophthalmopathy was tested in an independent validation cohort of 18 to 20 hyperthyroidism patients and 17 patients who later progressed to ophthalmopathy. Thyroid tissue and blood T-cell repertoires from about six Graves' hyperthyroidism patients were also compared in the study. Following sampling, methimazole starting at 30 mg daily was given to hyperthyroidism patients, and high-dose intravenous methylprednisolone was given to ophthalmopathy patients. The roughly 94 discovery patients were randomly split 7:3 into training and test sets. To identify TCR V-J signatures that set the groups apart, the researchers used a discovery cohort of roughly 100 patients, made up of roughly 40 with Graves' ophthalmopathy and about 60 with stable Graves' hyperthyroidism. TCR Vbeta CDR3 sequencing of around 130 peripheral blood samples (over 40 ophthalmopathy, about 80 hyperthyroidism and roughly 17 progressor patients) is reported in the paper.

V was cut back by 2 bases and J by 1 base, leaving a gap of 9 bases between them. CDR3 length: 15 amino acids, cysteine to phenylalanine. Just the 45-base CDR3 DNA is kept, in frame starting at base 1. Reading the germline V gene gives CDR1 ENHRY and CDR2 SYGVKD. TCR beta CDR3 regions were amplified from RNA transcripts. The first round of RT-PCR for the TCR CDR3 was performed with the HTBI primer set and the Qiagen OneStep RT-PCR kit. A second multiplex PCR round built the libraries, followed by size selection and purification. The libraries were sequenced on an Illumina HiSeq2000 using paired-end 100 bp reads. Regarding the original processing steps: Raw data were processed with SOAPnuke, discarding reads with adapters, uncalled bases, mean Phred below 15, or no exact constant-primer or identifier match. High-quality paired reads were merged with COPE v1.2.5, and unique nucleotide sequences were defined as clonotypes. MiTCR v1.1 was used to align the clonotypes against IMGT TRBV, TRBD and TRBJ reference segments. Analysis was restricted to V-J combinations with a frequency above 0.0001, which covered about 99% of repertoires. A TCS score was defined as the ratio between F50 (clonal expansion) and ExV (chaos), using BLOSUM62-based TCRdist between CDR3 peptides within each V-J. Welch's t-statistics and random forest reduced fewer than 600 V-J features to 10 to 15, which were used in a naive Bayes classifier (R e1071). TCRdb reprocessed the public reads (quality trimming at Q25 with fastp, clone calling with MiXCR) and kept in-frame beta chains. Under each unique CDR3 protein, matching rows form one entry showing the most common genes and DNA. None of the V and J calls come from the authors' own analysis; TCRdb made them. For this sample there are approximately 600,000 distinct CDR3 sequences; approximately 15% appear just once. The ten largest clones add up to 5.5% to 7.5% of the sample.

Results the study describes overall, beyond this receptor: Most expanded thyroid clonotypes (frequency above 0.001) were also detected in blood, suggesting blood repertoires may reflect thyroid immune responses. No statistical method was used to set the sample size in advance, and investigators knew the group allocation. Ophthalmopathy was separated from stable hyperthyroidism by a 13 V-J signature model, with around 90% sensitivity and approximately 84% specificity obtained in cross-validation and 80%/75% obtained in testing. In validation, the model predicted progression to ophthalmopathy a median of approximately 6.3 months before onset, with approximately 68% sensitivity and 72.22% specificity.

Hyperthyroidism patients were aged 18 to 65 years and newly diagnosed, with disease duration of less than 2 months. Patients with uncontrolled infections, other autoimmune diseases, pregnancy or lactation were excluded. Diagnoses relied on clinical symptoms, serum thyroxine and TRAb, thyroid ultrasound and orbital computed tomography. For progressor patients, blood was drawn at the first diagnosis of hyperthyroidism, before any ophthalmopathy symptoms had appeared. PBMCs were separated from 10 ml of fresh peripheral blood using Ficoll-Paque density gradient centrifugation. Progressor patients were initially diagnosed with Graves' hyperthyroidism and developed ophthalmopathy during follow-up. Trizol reagent was used to extract total RNA, and RNA quality was then checked on an Agilent 2100 Bioanalyzer.

The sequencing input was blood. The clonotype comes from a woman aged 30 to 39 with Graves' hyperthyroidism that later progressed to Graves' ophthalmopathy. The receptor chain draws on TRBV10-3 and TRBJ1-3, with TRBD1 perhaps the D gene, on 6 matching bases. The nucleotide sequence is given as TGTGCCATCAGTGAGCTCGGGACATCTGGAAACACCATATATTTT. Its product reads: CAISELGTSGNTIYF.